This TCR beta chain was sequenced in a study of CD8 T cells in Susac syndrome. Study results and caveats: The study acknowledged a relatively small number of individuals in its TCR sequencing and HLA analysis.

Random-hexamer reverse transcription was applied to roughly 0.5 to 1 ug RNA. An immunoSEQ multiplex PCR generated amplified TCR beta CDR3 products spanning 54 Vbeta and 13 Jbeta. A single record per CDR3 protein comes from TCRdb applying MiXCR to the immunoSEQ multiplex PCR reads. Of 330,000 or so distinct CDR3 sequences listed, 65% to 90% are singletons. CD8+ and CD4+ T cells circulating in blood were sequenced for TCR beta. The CD8+ and CD4+ T cells were isolated magnetically using a negative isolation approach, whereas the TEMRA cells were enriched by FACS. The CDR3 spans 16 residues. As for this clonotype: No antigen is known for it.

Specimen: CD8+ T cells from PBMCs. The clonotype was recovered from a human donor with multiple sclerosis. The chain joins TRBV21-1 to TRBJ2-7; the table's TRBD1 call for D was not verified on the DNA. TRBV21-1 is shown as a pseudogene. This CDR3 reads CASSKDETGDTYEQYF. In DNA form, the CDR3 reads TGTGCCAGCAGCAAAGACGAGACAGGGGATACCTACGAGCAGTACTTC.